This T cell receptor beta chain was sequenced in a study of cytomegalovirus exposure and HLA in healthy donors. Points from the study as a whole: Follow-up analysis found HLA locus-dependent TCR association rates, highest for DRB1 and lowest for HLA-C. A later analysis linked a missense DCLRE1C variant to TCR beta V- and J-gene trimming.

The PCR had 60 Vbeta and 13 Jbeta primers. Sequencing used immunoSEQ multiplex PCR; TCRdb keeps in-frame clones, though not all of them. The table shows nearly 200,000 clones, with roughly four fifths occurring only once. As regards this clone: Its antigen is still unknown.

The germline V gene encodes CDR1 SGHAT and CDR2 FQNNGV. The CDR3 runs 13 residues. V lost 5 bases and J lost 5, with 12 bases in between. Sequencing input: PBMCs. This clonotype originated in a boy aged 2-15 years in good health and CMV-seronegative. This chain joins TRBV11-2 and TRBJ2-5, with D unresolved. CDR3 DNA sequence: TGTGCCAGCAGCCCAAAGAGGCTTGAGACCCAGTACTTC. Its translation: CASSPKRLETQYF.